This T cell receptor (beta chain) was sequenced during a study of CD8 T cells in ankylosing spondylitis. This clonotype came up a few times. Compared with germline, one end of the junction differs, possibly owing to a read error. TCRdb independently ran MiXCR on the 5' RACE reads; one entry per CDR3 protein. Here the sample spans roughly 100,000 distinct CDR3 sequences, 24% being singletons. The clonotype was recovered from a male donor with ankylosing spondylitis. Material for sequencing was synovial fluid, either unsorted or a sorted T cell fraction (not recorded which).

The CDR3 loop reads CASSLNAPASGNF. CDR3 nucleotide sequence: TGTGCCAGCAGCTTAAATGCCCCGGCTAGCGGGAACTTC. V is TRBV11-2 and J is TRBJ2-1; TRBD2 matches 9 bases. This CDR3 region has 13 residues. Germline V lookup: CDR1 SGHAT, CDR2 FQNNGV.